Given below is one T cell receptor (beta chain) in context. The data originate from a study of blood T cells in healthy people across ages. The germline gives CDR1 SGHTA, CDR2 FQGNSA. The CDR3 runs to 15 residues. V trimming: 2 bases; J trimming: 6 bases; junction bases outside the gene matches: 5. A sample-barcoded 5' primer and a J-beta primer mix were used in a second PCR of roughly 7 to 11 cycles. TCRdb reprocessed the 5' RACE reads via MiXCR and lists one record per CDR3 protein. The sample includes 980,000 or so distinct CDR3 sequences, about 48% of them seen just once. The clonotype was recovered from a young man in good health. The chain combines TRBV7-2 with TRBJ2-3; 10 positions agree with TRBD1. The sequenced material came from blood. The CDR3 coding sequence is TGTGCCAGCAGCTTACTAGGGACAGGGGAGGATACGCAGTATTTT. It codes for CASSLLGTGEDTQYF.